These T cell receptor beta chains were read from a single sample in a study of T-cell reconstitution after alpha-beta-depleted transplantation in children. Each CDR3 protein gets one entry after TCRdb re-called the PCR reads with MiXCR. The sample consists of 300,000 to 400,000 distinct CDR3 sequences, about an eighth of them appearing once. The source material was PBMCs, sampled from the stem cell graft. These receptor sequences come from a human donor who donated a stem cell graft to a child with Fanconi anemia. The CDR3 runs from the conserved cysteine through the conserved F or W. The D gene is left open where the match is weak. Only some rows state a clone size, as once, few, many or a class for expanded clones.

cdr3_nt	cdr3_aa	v_call	j_call	cdr3_length	clone_size	d_call
TGCGCCAGCAGCCAAATTGCAGGCCGGGAGCTGTTTTTT	CASSQIAGRELFF	TRBV4-3	TRBJ2-2	13	NA	NA
TGTGCCAGCAGTGAAGTAGCGGGGGCCAGCACAGATACGCAGTATTTT	CASSEVAGASTDTQYF	TRBV6-1	TRBJ2-3	16	NA	TRBD2
TGTGCCACCAGTGACTCGACTAGCCTAGGAGAGACCCAGTACTTC	CATSDSTSLGETQYF	TRBV24-1	TRBJ2-5	15	NA	TRBD2
TGTGCCAGCAGAACCGGCTCCTACAATGAGCAGTTCTTC	CASRTGSYNEQFF	TRBV7-2	TRBJ2-1	13	few	NA
TGCGCCAGCAGCTTGATCCGGAGGCGCGGGGGGCCCCCAGATACGCAGTATTTT	CASSLIRRRGGPPDTQYF	TRBV5-1	TRBJ2-3	18	NA	TRBD2
TGTGCCAGCAGTCGCGAGAACAGGGACCATCAGCCCCAGCATTTT	CASSRENRDHQPQHF	TRBV12-3/TRBV12-4	TRBJ1-5	15	NA	NA
TGCGCCAGCAGCTTGGAGGGGGCCGGCTCCTACAATGAGCAGTTCTTC	CASSLEGAGSYNEQFF	TRBV5-1	TRBJ2-1	16	NA	TRBD1
TGCGCCAGCAGCCCATGGGACAGTTCGAACACTGAAGCTTTCTTT	CASSPWDSSNTEAFF	TRBV5-1	TRBJ1-1	15	few	TRBD1
TGCGCCAGCAGCTTGGCCTCAGGGCAGGGGGAGCTGTTTTTT	CASSLASGQGELFF	TRBV5-1	TRBJ2-2	14	many	NA
TGCGCCAGCAGCTTGACCTCTAGCGGGGGGGCCTGGGATGAGCAGTTCTTC	CASSLTSSGGAWDEQFF	TRBV5-1	TRBJ2-1	17	NA	TRBD2
TGTGCCAGCTCCCCTGAAAGGAACCGAAATGAAAAACTGTTTTTT	CASSPERNRNEKLFF	TRBV18	TRBJ1-4	15	few	NA
TGCGCCAGCAGCCCGACACCGGGACAAGTAGAGACCCAGTACTTC	CASSPTPGQVETQYF	TRBV5-1	TRBJ2-5	15	NA	NA
TGCAGCGTTGTCTTCGGTGGCGTGTACGAGCAGTACTTC	CSVVFGGVYEQYF	TRBV29-1	TRBJ2-7	13	few	NA
TGTGCCAGCAGTTTAATGGACTCCGCGGGTGGCTACACCTTC	CASSLMDSAGGYTF	TRBV28	TRBJ1-2	14	many	NA
TGCGCCAGCAGCCCCCCGGGGCAGGACATTCAGTACTTC	CASSPPGQDIQYF	TRBV5-1	TRBJ2-4	13	NA	NA
TGTGCCAGCAGCTTGGCCGGGGAAACTGAAGCTTTCTTT	CASSLAGETEAFF	TRBV5-5	TRBJ1-1	13	NA	NA
TGTGCCAGCAGTGGGACTGCTTCACCTTCCTTC	CASSGTASPSF	TRBV2	TRBJ2-4	11	NA	NA
TGCAGTGCTAGAGATTTCGGGACAGGGAACACCGGGGAGCTGTTTTTT	CSARDFGTGNTGELFF	TRBV20-1	TRBJ2-2	16	few	TRBD1
TGCGCCAGCAGAACAGGAACCTATAATTCACCCCTCCACTTT	CASRTGTYNSPLHF	TRBV5-1	TRBJ1-6	14	few	NA
TGCGCCAGCAGCTATCGGACTAGCGGGGGGACAGATACGCAGTATTTT	CASSYRTSGGTDTQYF	TRBV5-1	TRBJ2-3	16	few	TRBD2
TGTGCCAGCAGCCCCTTACAGGGGGCAGGGCCCTATGGCTACACCTTC	CASSPLQGAGPYGYTF	TRBV7-9	TRBJ1-2	16	few	TRBD1
TGCGCCAGCAGCGGGGGAGGACACGACTCTGGAAACACCATATATTTT	CASSGGGHDSGNTIYF	TRBV5-1	TRBJ1-3	16	many	NA
TGTGCCGGCAGCCCCGATGGGCGAACCGGGGAGCTGTTTTTT	CAGSPDGRTGELFF	TRBV5-4	TRBJ2-2	14	NA	NA
TGCGCCAGCAGCGAAGACAGGCCCATGAACACTGAAGCTTTCTTT	CASSEDRPMNTEAFF	TRBV5-1	TRBJ1-1	15	few	NA
TGCAGTGCCATACAGATGAACACTGAAGCTTTCTTT	CSAIQMNTEAFF	TRBV20-1	TRBJ1-1	12	NA	NA
TGTGCCAGCAGCCAAGCGGGGACTTGGGGGTACTCCTACAATGAGCAGTTCTTC	CASSQAGTWGYSYNEQFF	TRBV3-1	TRBJ2-1	18	NA	NA
TGCGCCAGCAGCCACAACCCTGGGGCAGGTCACCAGGGGGATGAGCAGTTCTTC	CASSHNPGAGHQGDEQFF	TRBV4-3	TRBJ2-1	18	few	TRBD1
TGTGCCAGCAGCGTAGACCCTAGCGGGGGGCCGGCGAATGAGCAGTTCTTC	CASSVDPSGGPANEQFF	TRBV9	TRBJ2-1	17	few	TRBD2